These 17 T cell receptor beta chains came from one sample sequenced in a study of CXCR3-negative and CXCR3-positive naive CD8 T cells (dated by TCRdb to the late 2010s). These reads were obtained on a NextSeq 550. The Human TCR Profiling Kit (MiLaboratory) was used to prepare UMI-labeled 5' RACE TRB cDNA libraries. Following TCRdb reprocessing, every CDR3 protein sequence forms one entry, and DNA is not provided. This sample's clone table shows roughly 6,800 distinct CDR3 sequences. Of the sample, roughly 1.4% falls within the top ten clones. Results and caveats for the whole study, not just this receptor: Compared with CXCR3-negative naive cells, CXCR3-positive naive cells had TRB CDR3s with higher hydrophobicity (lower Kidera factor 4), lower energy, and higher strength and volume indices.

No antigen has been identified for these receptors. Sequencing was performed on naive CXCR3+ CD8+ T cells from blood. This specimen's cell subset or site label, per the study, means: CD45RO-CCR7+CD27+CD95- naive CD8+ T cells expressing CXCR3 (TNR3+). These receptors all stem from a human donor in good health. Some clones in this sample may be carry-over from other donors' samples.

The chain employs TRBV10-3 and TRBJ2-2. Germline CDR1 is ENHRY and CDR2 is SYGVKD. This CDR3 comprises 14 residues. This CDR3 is CAISDVSNTGELFF.

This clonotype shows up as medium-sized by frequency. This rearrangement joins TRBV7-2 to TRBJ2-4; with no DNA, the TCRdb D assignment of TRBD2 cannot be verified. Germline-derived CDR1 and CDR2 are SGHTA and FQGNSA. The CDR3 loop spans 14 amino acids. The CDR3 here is CASSLGRAKNIQYF.

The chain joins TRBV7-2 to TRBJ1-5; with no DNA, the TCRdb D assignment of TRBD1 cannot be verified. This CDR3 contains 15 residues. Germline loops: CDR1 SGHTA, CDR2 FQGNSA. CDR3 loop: CASSLGQYSNQPQHF.

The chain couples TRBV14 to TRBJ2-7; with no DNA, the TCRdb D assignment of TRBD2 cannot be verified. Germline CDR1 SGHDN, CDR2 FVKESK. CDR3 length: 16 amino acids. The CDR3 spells CASSPWTSGSSYEQYF.

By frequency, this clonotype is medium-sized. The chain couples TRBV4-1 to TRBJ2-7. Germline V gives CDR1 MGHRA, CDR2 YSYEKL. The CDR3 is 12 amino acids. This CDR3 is CASSPDVGEQYF.

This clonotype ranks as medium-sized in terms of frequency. The CDR3 loop is CSARAPGQNYSNQPQHF. The chain couples TRBV20-1 to TRBJ1-5; the TCRdb call, TRBD1, lacks DNA for checking. The CDR3 has 17 residues. Germline V gene lookup returns CDR1 DFQATT and CDR2 SNEGSKA (reference sequence).

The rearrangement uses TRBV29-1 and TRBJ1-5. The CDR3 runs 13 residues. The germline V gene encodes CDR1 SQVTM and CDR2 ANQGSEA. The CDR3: CSVESGGDQPQHF.

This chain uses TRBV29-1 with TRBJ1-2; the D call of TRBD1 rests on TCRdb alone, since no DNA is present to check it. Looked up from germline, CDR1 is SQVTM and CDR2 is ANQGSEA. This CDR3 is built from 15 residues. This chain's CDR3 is CSVVRLRTGEEGYTF.

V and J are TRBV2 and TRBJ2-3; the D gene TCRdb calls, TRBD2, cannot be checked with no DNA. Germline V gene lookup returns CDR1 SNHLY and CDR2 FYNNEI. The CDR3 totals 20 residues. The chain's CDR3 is CASSELTSGGAPTSTDTQYF. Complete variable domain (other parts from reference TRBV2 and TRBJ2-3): EPEVTQTPSHQVTQMGQEVILRCVPISNHLYFYWYRQILGQKVEFLVSFYNNEISEKSEIFDDQFSVERPDGSNFTLKIRSTKLEDSAMYFCASSELTSGGAPTSTDTQYFGPGTRLTVL.

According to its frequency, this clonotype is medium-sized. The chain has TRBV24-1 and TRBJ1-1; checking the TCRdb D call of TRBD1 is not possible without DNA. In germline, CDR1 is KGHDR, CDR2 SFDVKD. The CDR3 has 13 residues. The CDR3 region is CATSQGVNTEAFF.

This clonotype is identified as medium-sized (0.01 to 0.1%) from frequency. CDR3 region: CSVEDTTSYEQYF. The chain is built from TRBV29-1 and TRBJ2-7. This CDR3 has 13 amino acids. CDR1 is SQVTM and CDR2 is ANQGSEA in the germline V gene.

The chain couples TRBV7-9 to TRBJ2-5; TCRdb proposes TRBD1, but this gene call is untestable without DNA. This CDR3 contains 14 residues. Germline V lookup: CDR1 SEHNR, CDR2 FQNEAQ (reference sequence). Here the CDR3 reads CASSSWDRQETQYF.

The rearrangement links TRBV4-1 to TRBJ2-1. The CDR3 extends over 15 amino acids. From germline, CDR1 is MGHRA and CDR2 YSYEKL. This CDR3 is CASSVTRGPYNEQFF.

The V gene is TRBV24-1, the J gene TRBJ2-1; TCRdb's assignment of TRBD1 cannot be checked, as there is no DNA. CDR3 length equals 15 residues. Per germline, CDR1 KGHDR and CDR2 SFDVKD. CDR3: CATSDPDFSGREQFF.

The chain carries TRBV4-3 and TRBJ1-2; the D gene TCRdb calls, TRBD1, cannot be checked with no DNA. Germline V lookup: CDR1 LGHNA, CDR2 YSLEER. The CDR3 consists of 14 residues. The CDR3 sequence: CASSQARGPYGYTF.

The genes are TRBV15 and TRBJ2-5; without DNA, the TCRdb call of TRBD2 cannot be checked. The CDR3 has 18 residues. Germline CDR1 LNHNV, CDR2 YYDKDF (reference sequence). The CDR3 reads CATSRDGLGAGAKETQYF.

CDR3 protein: CASSLTSDSALTDTQYF. The rearrangement uses TRBV11-2 and TRBJ2-3; TCRdb proposes TRBD2, but this gene call is untestable without DNA. There are 17 residues in the CDR3. Germline V gene data show CDR1 as SGHAT and CDR2 as FQNNGV.